This T cell receptor (beta chain) stems from a study of blood T cell repertoires in COVID-19. On the study more broadly: From the United States, Italy and Spain came samples of acute and convalescent COVID-19. In each case, the material was cDNA or gDNA derived from T cells, B-cell-depleted T cells, or PBMCs.

Study processing details: The authors estimated nucleated cell counts from reference gene primer amplification. Generated by immunoSEQ multiplex PCR, the TCRdb table keeps only in-frame clones and is missing some. V, J and clone size were drawn from that table, and D and trimming were deduced from the DNA. This table has 130,000 or so clones, 70% to 80% appearing once. The Seattle site enrolled patients during active infection and followed them longitudinally. The origin of this receptor is a woman aged 65 to 85 with COVID-19, enrolled during active disease. Sequenced material: peripheral blood.

CDR3 loop: CASSSTGVREKLFF. The CDR3, as DNA: TGTGCCAGCAGTTCCACAGGGGTACGGGAAAAACTGTTTTTT. The chain joins TRBV27 to TRBJ1-4; 7 bases map to TRBD1. This CDR3 region has 14 residues. CDR1 MNHEY and CDR2 SMNVEV come from the germline V gene (reference sequence). The V segment lost 4 bases and the J segment 8 bases; nucleotides outside the gene matches: 7.